Listed here are 30 T cell receptor beta chains from one sample, sequenced in a study of cytomegalovirus exposure and HLA in healthy donors. Using immunoSEQ multiplex PCR, the repertoire was profiled, and TCRdb retains in-frame clones only, with some absent. The sample records about 60,000 clones, 96% being singletons. The sample consisted of PBMCs. All receptors come from a man between 18 and 29 years old in good health and CMV-seronegative.

This rearrangement joins TRBV5-1 to TRBJ2-7; 7 bases fit TRBD1. V dropped 6 bases and J dropped 5; count of bases not matched to a gene: 14. Germline CDR1 and CDR2: SGHRS and YFSETQ. CDR3 size: 15 residues. CDR3 DNA: TGCGCCAGCACCGAAGAAGGACAGGCAGGGGACGAGCAGTACTTC. Protein: CASTEEGQAGDEQYF. Together with reference TRBV5-1 and TRBJ2-7, the CDR3 gives the full variable domain: KAGVTQTPRYLIKTRGQQVTLSCSPISGHRSVSWYQQTPGQGLQFLFEYFSETQRNKGNFPGRFSGRQFSNSRSEMNVSTLELGDSALYLCASTEEGQAGDEQYFGPGTRLTVT.

This clone is medium-sized. This chain joins TRBV6-4 and TRBJ2-1, with TRBD2 matching 11 bases. This CDR3 has 15 amino acids. Germline CDR1 MRHNA, CDR2 SNTAGT. Trimming at V came to 4 bases and at J to 5 bases, leaving 4 bases not matched to a gene. The CDR3 DNA sequence: TGTGCCAGCAGTGTCGGACTAGCGGGCAACAATGAGCAGTTCTTC. Translated: CASSVGLAGNNEQFF.

This clone was seen once. The chain has TRBV28 and TRBJ2-3, with D unclear. The germline V and J ends were trimmed by 6 bases and 3 bases, with 4 bases remaining between them. Germline loops: CDR1 MDHEN, CDR2 SYDVKM. The CDR3 extends over 11 amino acids. CDR3: CASSPTDTQYF. The CDR3 nucleotides read TGTGCCAGCAGCCCTACAGATACGCAGTATTTT.

The V gene is TRBV9, the J gene TRBJ2-3; no firm D call. Trimming removed 4 bases from V and 4 bases from J, with 10 bases in between. This CDR3 spans 13 amino acids. Germline-derived CDR1 and CDR2 are SGDLS and YYNGEE. In nucleotides, the CDR3 is TGTGCCAGCAGCACCCGCAGCGCAGATACGCAGTATTTT. It is translated as CASSTRSADTQYF.

The chain carries TRBV11-2 and TRBJ2-7, with D possibly TRBD1 on 5 matching bases. The V and J ends lost 0 bases and 2 bases respectively, with 8 bases between them. Germline loops: CDR1 SGHAT, CDR2 FQNNGV. This CDR3 has 14 residues. The CDR3 region has the DNA TGTGCCAGCAGCTTAGATCCCAGGGCCTACGAGCAGTACTTC. Amino acid sequence: CASSLDPRAYEQYF.

The V call is TRBV15, the J call TRBJ2-7; 8 nucleotides agree with TRBD2. Looked up from germline, CDR1 is LNHNV and CDR2 is YYDKDF (reference sequence). The CDR3 sequence is 16 residues long. The J segment lost 5 bases and the V segment lost 0 bases, leaving 9 bases of the junction unmatched. CDR3 sequence (DNA): TGTGCCACCAGCAGAGATTGGGAAGCGGGAGTACACGAGCAGTACTTC. Translated, it gives CATSRDWEAGVHEQYF.

This rearrangement joins TRBV9 to TRBJ1-2; 7 nucleotides agree with TRBD1. Trimming at V came to 4 bases and at J to 8 bases, leaving 17 bases not matched to a gene. Germline V gene lookup returns CDR1 SGDLS and CDR2 YYNGEE. This CDR3 spans 16 amino acids. The CDR3 nucleotides are TGTGCCAGCAGCTCAGTAAGGGGGCGGATCACTCGGGGCTACACCTTC. Translation gives CASSSVRGRITRGYTF.

The chain uses TRBV30 and TRBJ2-7; D gene uncertain. The V end was cut by 0 bases, the J end by 6 bases, with 6 bases between. Germline values: CDR1 GTSNPN, CDR2 SVGIG (reference sequence). This CDR3 comprises 11 residues. The CDR3 here is CAWSVYGEQYF. CDR3 sequence (DNA): TGTGCCTGGAGTGTATACGGCGAGCAGTACTTC.

This sequence joins TRBV19 and TRBJ1-1; D not certain. Trimming left V 7 bases short and J 8 bases short, with 11 bases between. Germline CDR1 reads LNHDA; CDR2 reads SQIVND (reference sequence). This CDR3 is 11 amino acids long. The CDR3 region is CASTTYREAFF. The CDR3 nucleotides are TGTGCCAGTACCACGTACAGAGAAGCTTTCTTT.

In its sample, this clone was seen once. This chain connects TRBV2 to TRBJ2-3; a possible D gene is TRBD2 (6 bases). The CDR3 consists of 15 residues. With 2 bases removed from V and 1 base from J, the gap between germline ends came to 10 bases. Germline CDR1 reads SNHLY; CDR2 reads FYNNEI. The chain's CDR3 is CASSEHGGGTDTQYF. CDR3 bases: TGTGCCAGCAGTGAACACGGAGGGGGCACAGATACGCAGTATTTT.

V usage is TRBV28 and J usage is TRBJ2-1; 12 bases are a match to TRBD2. J lost 10 bases, V lost 4 bases, and 14 bases had no gene match. The CDR3 is made up of 17 amino acids. Germline loops: CDR1 MDHEN, CDR2 SYDVKM. In DNA form, the CDR3 reads TGTGCCAGCAGTTGGACCCGCGGGACTAGCGGGTACGAGGAGCAGTTCTTC. Translation gives CASSWTRGTSGYEEQFF.

This clone was seen just once. The chain couples TRBV7-2 to TRBJ1-1; the match to TRBD1 covers 7 bases. Germline V CDR1 and CDR2: SGHTA, FQGNSA. Trimming cost V 3 bases and J 3 bases; bases outside gene matches: 16. The CDR3 loop spans 18 amino acids. The CDR3 DNA reads as TGTGCCAGCAGCTTGGGAACAGGGGTCCAGCCCCGGGACACTGAAGCTTTCTTT. It translates to CASSLGTGVQPRDTEAFF. Using reference TRBV7-2 and TRBJ1-1 for the parts outside the CDR3, the full variable domain is GAGVSQSPSNKVTEKGKDVELRCDPISGHTALYWYRQSLGQGLEFLIYFQGNSAPDKSGLPSDRFSAERTGGSVSTLTIQRTQQEDSAVYLCASSLGTGVQPRDTEAFFGQGTRLTVV.

The chain joins TRBV2 to TRBJ1-5, with 9 bases identical to TRBD1. The CDR3 contains 17 residues. The germline CDR1 and CDR2 sequences are SNHLY and FYNNEI. The J segment lost 1 base and the V segment lost 6 bases, leaving 10 bases of the junction unmatched. The CDR3 is CASREGQGIRSNQPQHF. The CDR3 DNA sequence: TGTGCCAGCAGAGAGGGACAGGGAATCAGAAGCAATCAGCCCCAGCATTTT.

The rearrangement uses TRBV7-9 and TRBJ1-1; a weak D match, TRBD1 (6 bases). Germline CDR1 reads SEHNR; CDR2 reads FQNEAQ (reference sequence). This CDR3 region has 17 residues. V lost 3 bases to trimming and J lost 1 base, with 18 bases between them. The CDR3 sequence: CASSFPDSKKTNTEAFF. The CDR3 DNA follows: TGTGCCAGCAGCTTTCCGGACAGCAAAAAAACGAACACTGAAGCTTTCTTT. Looking up the rest from reference TRBV7-9 and TRBJ1-1 gives the full variable domain: DTGVSQNPRHKITKRGQNVTFRCDPISEHNRLYWYRQTLGQGPEFLTYFQNEAQLEKSRLLSDRFSAERPKGSFSTLEIQRTEQGDSAMYLCASSFPDSKKTNTEAFFGQGTRLTVV.

The chain links TRBV18 to TRBJ1-5, with D tentatively TRBD1 (5 bases). CDR1 and CDR2 (germline): KGHSH, LQKENI. The CDR3 covers 16 residues. V gave up 2 bases and J gave up 4 bases, with 15 bases separating them. The CDR3 coding sequence is TGTGCCAGCTCACCATCAAACGGGGGGACGAATCAGCCCCAGCATTTT. Its translation: CASSPSNGGTNQPQHF.

This chain joins TRBV18 and TRBJ2-3, with TRBD2 identical over 10 bases. Germline V CDR1 and CDR2: KGHSH, LQKENI. This CDR3 has 15 residues. V trimming: 4 bases; J trimming: 4 bases; junction bases outside the gene matches: 5. CDR3 coding DNA: TGTGCCAGCTCACTTAGCGGGAGGCCGGCAGATACGCAGTATTTT. Translating it yields CASSLSGRPADTQYF.

The J gene is TRBJ2-3, the V gene TRBV5-4, with 9 bases that match TRBD2. Germline V gives CDR1 SGHNT, CDR2 YYREEE (reference sequence). The trim removed 0 bases at V and 0 bases at J, leaving 5 bases unmatched. The CDR3 is 17 residues long. CDR3 region: CASSLDRGTSSTDTQYF. The CDR3 coding sequence is TGTGCCAGCAGCTTGGACCGAGGGACTAGCAGCACAGATACGCAGTATTTT.

This clone occurred once. The rearrangement links TRBV6-1 to TRBJ1-2; tentative D call: TRBD1 (6 bases). The CDR3 contains 14 residues. The V end was cut by 6 bases, the J end by 4 bases, with 15 bases between. Germline V gene sequence: CDR1 MNHNS, CDR2 SASEGT. This CDR3 reads CASRGTQGTYGYTF. The CDR3 DNA reads TGTGCCAGCAGGGGAACACAGGGAACCTATGGCTACACCTTC.

The chain has TRBV15 and TRBJ2-1; 10 bases align to TRBD2. Looked up from germline, CDR1 is LNHNV and CDR2 is YYDKDF (reference sequence). V gave up 2 bases and J gave up 5 bases; unmatched junction bases: 9. This CDR3 is 17 amino acids long. The CDR3 is CATSRFLGLAGDNEQFF. CDR3 in DNA: TGTGCCACCAGCAGATTCCTGGGTCTAGCGGGAGACAATGAGCAGTTCTTC.

The CDR3 DNA reads TGTGCCAGCAGCTTTTCAGGCCGCTGGGAGGACGAGCAGTACTTC. It specifies CASSFSGRWEDEQYF. The rearrangement uses TRBV5-6 and TRBJ2-7, with D possibly being TRBD2 (6 bases). The CDR3 has 15 residues. Deletions cut 2 bases from V and 5 bases from J, with 17 bases between. Germline CDR1 reads SGHDT; CDR2 reads YYEEEE.

The CDR3 sequence: CASGPGWTGELFF. The CDR3 nucleotides read TGCGCCAGCGGGCCAGGGTGGACCGGGGAGCTGTTTTTT. This chain joins TRBV5-1 and TRBJ2-2; tentative D call: TRBD1 (5 bases). From germline, CDR1 is SGHRS and CDR2 YFSETQ. The CDR3 contains 13 residues. Trimming removed 7 bases at V and 5 bases at J, with 12 bases between. The full variable domain, completed using reference TRBV5-1 and TRBJ2-2, is KAGVTQTPRYLIKTRGQQVTLSCSPISGHRSVSWYQQTPGQGLQFLFEYFSETQRNKGNFPGRFSGRQFSNSRSEMNVSTLELGDSALYLCASGPGWTGELFFGEGSRLTVL.

J is TRBJ2-3 and V is TRBV7-9; unclear D gene. This CDR3 comprises 14 residues. Trimming removed 5 bases from V and 2 bases from J, with 11 bases in between. CDR1 and CDR2 from the germline V gene are SEHNR and FQNEAQ (reference sequence). The CDR3 region has the DNA TGTGCCAGCAGCATCCCCCCGGTCACAGATACGCAGTATTTT. The encoded protein is CASSIPPVTDTQYF.

This rearrangement joins TRBV6-6 to TRBJ1-1, with D perhaps matching TRBD1 (5 bases). This CDR3 has 12 amino acids. Germline V lookup: CDR1 MNHNY, CDR2 SVGAGI (reference sequence). V lost 7 bases and J 4 bases, leaving 10 bases between the germline ends. The CDR3 protein is CASTTGLTEAFF. In DNA form, the CDR3 reads TGTGCCAGCACTACAGGTCTCACTGAAGCTTTCTTT.

The chain combines TRBV7-8 with TRBJ2-5, with 7 positions matching TRBD2. CDR3 length equals 15 residues. Germline CDR1 and CDR2: SGHVS and FQNEAQ. Trimming removed 5 bases from V and 2 bases from J; junction bases left unmatched: 8. The CDR3: CASSQQGTTQETQYF. As DNA, the CDR3 is TGTGCCAGCAGCCAGCAAGGGACTACGCAAGAGACCCAGTACTTC.

The V gene is TRBV19, the J gene TRBJ2-5; D gene ambiguous. This CDR3 region has 14 residues. Trimming shortened V by 5 bases and J by 5 bases, and 15 bases separated the two germline ends. Germline V lookup: CDR1 LNHDA, CDR2 SQIVND (reference sequence). The CDR3 sequence is CASSSQASSETQYF. As DNA, the CDR3 is TGTGCCAGTAGTTCTCAGGCATCTTCGGAGACCCAGTACTTC.

The chain joins TRBV12-2 to TRBJ2-1; no DNA check was done on the table's D call, TRBD1. TRBV12-2 is listed as a pseudogene. There are 15 residues in the CDR3. The CDR3 sequence is CASRYRRSSYNEQFF. DNA of the CDR3: TGTGCAAGTCGTTACAGGAGAAGCTCCTACAATGAGCAGTTCTTC.

In its sample, this clone was seen once. The chain carries TRBV6-1 and TRBJ2-3; TRBD2 agrees at 8 bases. Germline V gene data show CDR1 as MNHNS and CDR2 as SASEGT. The V segment lost 2 bases and the J segment 4 bases; nucleotides outside the gene matches: 5. CDR3 length equals 15 residues. The CDR3: CASSERAGGADTQYF. The CDR3 DNA follows: TGTGCCAGCAGTGAACGGGCGGGAGGAGCAGATACGCAGTATTTT.

This chain uses TRBV18 with TRBJ2-4; the D gene is possibly TRBD2 (5 bases). The CDR3 covers 16 residues. V lost 2 bases and J lost 2, with 13 bases in between. CDR1 is KGHSH and CDR2 is LQKENI in the germline V gene. This CDR3 is CASSPSVSGPKNIQYF. Written as DNA, the CDR3 is TGTGCCAGCTCACCATCAGTGAGCGGACCCAAAAACATTCAGTACTTC.

The chain carries TRBV5-4 and TRBJ1-2; TRBD1 matches 9 bases. CDR1 is SGHNT and CDR2 is YYREEE in the germline V gene (reference sequence). The CDR3 is 15 residues long. Unmatched junction bases numbered 5, after V lost 5 bases and J lost 0 bases. CDR3: CASSSGTGTNYGYTF. The CDR3 bases are TGTGCCAGCAGTTCCGGGACAGGGACTAACTATGGCTACACCTTC.

J is TRBJ1-2 and V is TRBV9; D not certain. The germline gives CDR1 SGDLS, CDR2 YYNGEE. Trimming left V 0 bases short and J 2 bases short, with 11 bases between. The CDR3 has 15 amino acids. The CDR3 spells CASSVASSENYGYTF. CDR3 in DNA: TGTGCCAGCAGCGTAGCGAGCTCCGAGAACTATGGCTACACCTTC.